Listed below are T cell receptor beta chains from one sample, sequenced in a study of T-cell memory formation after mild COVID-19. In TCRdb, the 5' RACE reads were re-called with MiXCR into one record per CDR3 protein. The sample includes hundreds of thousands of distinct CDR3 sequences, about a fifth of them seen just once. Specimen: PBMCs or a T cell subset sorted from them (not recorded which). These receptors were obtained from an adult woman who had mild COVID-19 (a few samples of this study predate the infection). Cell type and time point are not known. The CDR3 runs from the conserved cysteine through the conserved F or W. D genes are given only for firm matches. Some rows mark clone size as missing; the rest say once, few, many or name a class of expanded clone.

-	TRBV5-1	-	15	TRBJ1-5	CASSLFSGSNQPQHF	TGCGCCAGCAGCTTGTTTTCGGGGAGCAATCAGCCCCAGCATTTT
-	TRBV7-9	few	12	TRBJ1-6	CASSPQSTGLHF	TGTGCCAGCAGCCCACAATCCACAGGCCTCCACTTT
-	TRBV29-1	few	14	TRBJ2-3	CSVEGLQNTDTQYF	TGCAGCGTTGAAGGGCTACAGAACACAGATACGCAGTATTTT
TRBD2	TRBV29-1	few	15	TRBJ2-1	CSANAGRGTYNEQFF	TGCAGCGCCAATGCCGGGAGGGGAACTTACAATGAGCAGTTCTTC
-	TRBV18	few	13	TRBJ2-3	CASSSMGTDTQYF	TGTGCCAGCTCATCGATGGGCACAGATACGCAGTATTTT
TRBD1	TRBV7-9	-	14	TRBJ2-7	CASSIGQGRYEQYF	TGTGCCAGCAGCATCGGACAGGGCCGGTACGAGCAGTACTTC
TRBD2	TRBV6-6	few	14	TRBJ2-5	CASSTLAGGPGRHF	TGTGCCAGCAGCACACTAGCGGGAGGTCCCGGAAGGCACTTC
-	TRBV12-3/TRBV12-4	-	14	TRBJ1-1	CASSLANQGPEAFF	TGTGCCAGCAGTTTAGCGAACCAGGGTCCTGAAGCTTTCTTT
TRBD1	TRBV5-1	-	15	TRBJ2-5	CASSLAPGQRETQYF	TGCGCCAGCAGCTTGGCACCGGGACAGCGAGAGACCCAGTACTTC
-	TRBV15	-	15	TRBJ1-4	CATSSGQAANEKLFF	TGTGCCACCAGCAGCGGTCAGGCCGCTAATGAAAAACTGTTTTTT
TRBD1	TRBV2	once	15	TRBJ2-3	CASRGNRGSTDTQYF	TGTGCCAGCAGGGGGAACAGGGGGAGCACAGATACGCAGTATTTT
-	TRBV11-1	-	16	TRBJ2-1	CASSPSQPGSYNEQFF	TGTGCCAGCAGCCCCTCCCAACCAGGGTCCTACAATGAGCAGTTCTTC
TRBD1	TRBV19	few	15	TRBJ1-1	CASSATGIIGPEAFF	TGTGCCAGTAGTGCGACAGGGATCATCGGCCCTGAAGCTTTCTTT
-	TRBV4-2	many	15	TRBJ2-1	CASSQDLSFYNEQFF	TGTGCCAGCAGCCAAGATCTAAGCTTCTACAATGAGCAGTTCTTC
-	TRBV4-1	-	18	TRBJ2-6	CASSPGFSRGSGANVLTF	TGCGCCAGCAGCCCTGGATTCTCGAGAGGGTCTGGGGCCAACGTCCTGACTTTC
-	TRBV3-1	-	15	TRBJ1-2	CASSQRVKGLAGYTF	TGTGCCAGCAGCCAACGGGTGAAGGGGTTGGCTGGCTACACCTTC
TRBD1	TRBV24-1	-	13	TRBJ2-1	CATSDDRGPEQFF	TGTGCCACCAGTGACGACAGGGGGCCTGAGCAGTTCTTC
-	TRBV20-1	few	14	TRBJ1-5	CSAEGPVRSQPQHF	TGCAGTGCCGAAGGTCCGGTCCGGAGTCAGCCCCAGCATTTT